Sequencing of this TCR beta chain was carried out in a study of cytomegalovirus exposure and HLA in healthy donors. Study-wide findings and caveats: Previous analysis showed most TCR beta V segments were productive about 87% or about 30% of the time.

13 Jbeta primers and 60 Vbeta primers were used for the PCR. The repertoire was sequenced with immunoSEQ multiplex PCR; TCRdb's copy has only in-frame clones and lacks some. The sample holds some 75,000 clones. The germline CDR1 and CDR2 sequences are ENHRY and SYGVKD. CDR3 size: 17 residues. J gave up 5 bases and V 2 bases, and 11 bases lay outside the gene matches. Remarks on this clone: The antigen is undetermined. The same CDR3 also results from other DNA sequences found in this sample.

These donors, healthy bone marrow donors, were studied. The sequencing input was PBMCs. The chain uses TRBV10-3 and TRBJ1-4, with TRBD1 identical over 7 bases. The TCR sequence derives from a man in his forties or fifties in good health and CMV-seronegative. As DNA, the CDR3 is TGTGCCATCAGTGAGCCACAAGGAGGGGGCATAAATGAAAAACTGTTTTTT. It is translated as CAISEPQGGGINEKLFF.